This TCR beta chain originates from a study of molecular identifiers for immune sequencing clone quantification. This clonotype was recorded many times. Its antigen is not known. Methods described previously were used for bulk TCR libraries, and listed TCR primers were applied. MiXCR, applied by TCRdb to the PCR reads, yields one record per CDR3 protein. The sample records more than 550,000 distinct CDR3 sequences, 25% being singletons. This CDR3 is 13 amino acids long. Trimming removed 3 bases from V and 7 bases from J, with 11 bases in between. Germline V lookup: CDR1 SGHTA, CDR2 FQGNSA. Findings and caveats of the study: Beyond 20 RNA copies, clones held over 98% of effector molecules, compared with under 1% in naive cells.

In the sort, naive CD8 T cells were defined as CD8+CD4-CCR7+CD45RA+. The source is a human donor in good health. Some libraries in this study had Jurkat cell RNA spiked in. Sequenced input: naive CD8+ T cells from blood, with Jurkat cell RNA spiked in. Subset reported: FACS-sorted CD8+CD4-CCR7+CD45RA+ naive T cells. The gene calls are TRBV7-2 and TRBJ2-3, with D possibly matching TRBD2 (5 bases). This CDR3 reads CASSFFPGYTQYF. CDR3 DNA: TGTGCCAGCAGCTTTTTTCCGGGGTATACGCAGTATTTT.